The 8 T cell receptor beta chains given below trace back to one sample, sequenced in a study of blood T cell repertoires in COVID-19. Generated by immunoSEQ multiplex PCR, the TCRdb table keeps only in-frame clones and is missing some. The data show approximately 90,000 clones, with around 72% seen just once and about an eighth held by the top ten. Sequenced: peripheral blood. The receptor source for this set is a woman of 80 years or more with acute or convalescent COVID-19.

The chain joins TRBV20-1 to TRBJ1-6; D gene unclear. Germline CDR1 reads DFQATT; CDR2 reads SNEGSKA (reference sequence). The CDR3 spans 14 residues. V was cut by 6 bases and J by 8 bases, with 17 bases left in between. The CDR3 bases are TGCAGTGCCAGTCCCTCTTCGAGGGATTCACCCCTCCACTTT. Translating it yields CSASPSSRDSPLHF.

A few counts support this clone. The rearrangement joins TRBV19 to TRBJ2-7, with D tentatively TRBD1 (7 bases). Germline V lookup: CDR1 LNHDA, CDR2 SQIVND (reference sequence). V was cut by 6 bases and J by 5 bases, with 20 bases left in between. This CDR3 is built from 15 residues. The CDR3 sequence is CASSSGQGGGNEQYF. In DNA form, the CDR3 reads TGTGCCAGTAGCTCTGGGCAGGGGGGCGGAAACGAGCAGTACTTC.

The chain links TRBV7-9 to TRBJ1-2; 8 bases are shared with TRBD1. CDR3 length: 14 residues. The germline CDR1 and CDR2 sequences are SEHNR and FQNEAQ (reference sequence). Losses at the gene ends were 2 bases for V and 6 bases for J; bases not matched to a gene: 5. The CDR3 sequence: CASSLMSGGDGYTF. As DNA, the CDR3 is TGTGCCAGCAGCTTAATGTCAGGGGGCGATGGCTACACCTTC.

This sequence joins TRBV6-5 and TRBJ1-1, with unresolved D. Germline CDR1 and CDR2: MNHEY and SVGAGI. The CDR3 spans 14 residues. V dropped 6 bases and J dropped 1 base, with 12 bases sitting between them. CDR3 nucleotides: TGTGCCAGCAGAGGAGGGTCCGGGAACACTGAAGCTTTCTTT. This translates into CASRGGSGNTEAFF.

The chain recombines TRBV15 with TRBJ2-5, with a possible D match to TRBD1 (6 bases). Germline CDR1 LNHNV, CDR2 YYDKDF (reference sequence). V lost 8 bases and J 1 base, leaving 17 bases between the germline ends. The CDR3 runs 15 residues. The CDR3 loop is CATQKGGLTQETQYF. CDR3 nucleotides: TGTGCCACCCAAAAAGGGGGTTTGACCCAAGAGACCCAGTACTTC.

In its sample, this clone was seen once. The chain has TRBV25-1 and TRBJ1-4; D is undetermined. Trimming removed 5 bases at V and 8 bases at J, with 12 bases between. The V gene's germline CDR1 is MGHDK and CDR2 SYGVNS. This CDR3 spans 13 amino acids. The CDR3 protein is CASSFSPGEKLFF. The CDR3 DNA is TGTGCCAGCAGTTTCTCGCCGGGAGAAAAACTGTTTTTT.

This clone was found once. The V gene is TRBV7-2, the J gene TRBJ1-2; D is uncertain. This CDR3 region has 15 residues. From germline, CDR1 is SGHTA and CDR2 FQGNSA. Trimming took 8 bases from V and 2 from J, leaving 18 bases between them. The CDR3 is CASAHGEGINYGYTF. In nucleotides, the CDR3 is TGTGCCAGCGCCCACGGGGAAGGGATCAACTATGGCTACACCTTC.

The rearrangement joins TRBV6-6 to TRBJ2-1; no clear D. Germline V lookup: CDR1 MNHNY, CDR2 SVGAGI (reference sequence). The CDR3 consists of 13 residues. V dropped 8 bases and J dropped 6 bases, with 14 bases sitting between them. Here the CDR3 DNA reads TGTGCCAGCTTCCTACCCCCCGGCAATGAGCAGTTCTTC. Translated, it gives CASFLPPGNEQFF.